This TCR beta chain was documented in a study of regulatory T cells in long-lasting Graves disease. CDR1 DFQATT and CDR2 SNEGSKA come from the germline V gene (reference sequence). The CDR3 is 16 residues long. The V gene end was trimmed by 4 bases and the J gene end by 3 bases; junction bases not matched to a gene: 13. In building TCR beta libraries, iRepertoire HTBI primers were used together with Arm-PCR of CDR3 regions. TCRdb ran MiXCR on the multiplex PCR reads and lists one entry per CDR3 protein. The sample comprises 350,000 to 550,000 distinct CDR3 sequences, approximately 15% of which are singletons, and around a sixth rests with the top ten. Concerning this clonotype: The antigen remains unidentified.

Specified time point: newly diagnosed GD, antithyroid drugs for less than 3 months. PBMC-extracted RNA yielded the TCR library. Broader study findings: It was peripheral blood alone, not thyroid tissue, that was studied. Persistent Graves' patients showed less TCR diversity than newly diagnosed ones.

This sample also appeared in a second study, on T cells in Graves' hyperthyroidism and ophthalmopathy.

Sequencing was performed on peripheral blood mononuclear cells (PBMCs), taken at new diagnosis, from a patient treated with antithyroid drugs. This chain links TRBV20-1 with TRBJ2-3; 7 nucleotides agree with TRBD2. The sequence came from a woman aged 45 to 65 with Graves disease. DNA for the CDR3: TGCAGTGCTACGATGATGGCGGGAGTTTCAACAGATACGCAGTATTTT. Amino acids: CSATMMAGVSTDTQYF.